A selection of T cell receptor beta chains follows, all from one sample in a study of shared clonotypes between healthy human individuals. Profiled with immunoSEQ multiplex PCR; TCRdb holds only in-frame clones, not every one. The table has a few million clones, roughly 90% seen once; the top ten hold more than 0.35%. The sequenced sample was naive CD4+ T cells from PBMCs. The receptor set was obtained from a man between 18 and 29 years old in good health. Some clones in this sample may be carry-over from other donors' samples. Both conserved end residues are part of each CDR3. D genes are given only for firm matches. Size is omitted from some rows. Given values are once, few, many or a class for expanded clones.

size	V	D	J	DNA	CDR3
many	TRBV5-1	-	TRBJ1-1	TGCGCCAGCAGCTTGGAGGGGAACACTGAAGCTTTCTTT	CASSLEGNTEAFF
-	TRBV2	TRBD2	TRBJ2-5	TGTGCCAGCAGTGGACTAGCGGGAATACAAGAGACCCAGTACTTC	CASSGLAGIQETQYF
-	TRBV7-8	-	TRBJ2-5	TGTGCCAGCAGCTTTGCAGGGGAAGAGACCCAGTACTTC	CASSFAGEETQYF
-	TRBV10-3	-	TRBJ2-7	TGTGCCATCAGTGAGTCGAAGGGGGGCGACGAGCAGTACTTC	CAISESKGGDEQYF
-	TRBV28	TRBD1	TRBJ2-5	TGTGCCAGCAGTTTAAGGACAGGGTGGCTGGAGACCCAGTACTTC	CASSLRTGWLETQYF
-	TRBV6-1	-	TRBJ1-5	TGTGCCAGCAGTGAAGCAACTAGCGGTCAGCCCCAGCATTTT	CASSEATSGQPQHF
-	TRBV30	-	TRBJ2-7	TGTGCCTGGAGCACCAGGGTCCCTAGCCACGAGCAGTACTTC	CAWSTRVPSHEQYF
-	TRBV6-1	TRBD2	TRBJ2-1	TGTGCCAGCAGTGAAAAGTCGTCCCGGGAGGGCTCCTACAATGAGCAGTTCTTC	CASSEKSSREGSYNEQFF
once	TRBV21-1	-	TRBJ2-3	TGTGCCAGCAGCAAAGCCAGGATCGGGGAGGATACGCAGTATTTT	CASSKARIGEDTQYF
once	TRBV28	-	TRBJ2-6	TGTGCCAGCAGTCTTCCGGGCTCTGGGGCCAACGTCCTGACTTTC	CASSLPGSGANVLTF
-	TRBV28	-	TRBJ2-3	TGTGCCAGCAGAGCCCAAGGTGCAGATACGCAGTATTTT	CASRAQGADTQYF